What follows is one T cell receptor (beta chain) and its context. An end of the junction differs from the germline gene, which may be a read error. The sample is drawn from a study of CD8+CD57+ T cells in acquired aplastic anemia. Genomic DNA, serving as template, underwent TCR beta VDJ and CDR3 profiling. TCRdb redid the calling of the reads with MiXCR, one entry per CDR3 protein. The sample carries approximately 50,000 distinct CDR3 sequences, around 72% recorded once. This CDR3 is built from 15 residues. CDR1 ENHRY and CDR2 SYGVKD come from the germline V gene. This chain joins TRBV10-3 and TRBJ2-2; TRBD1 matches at 10 bases. The sequence was collected from a human donor in good health, serving as a control. The material sequenced was sorted CD4+, CD8+, or CD8+CD57+ T cells (not recorded which) from PBMCs. The CDR3 DNA sequence: TGTGCCAGCAGTTGGGACAGGGGTCGCACCGGGGAGCTGTTTTTT. This encodes CASSWDRGRTGELFF.